The T cell receptor beta chain described here comes from a study of T cells after posttransplantation cyclophosphamide. Broader study findings: TRB clonality was highly associated with recipient CMV seropositivity and reactivation.

As concerns this clone: Its target is not known.

Cyclophosphamide on days +3 and +4 followed busulfan-fludarabine conditioning and a marrow graft. Trimming at V came to 2 bases and at J to 3 bases, leaving 9 bases not matched to a gene. CDR1 is LNHNV, CDR2 YYDKDF, per germline (reference sequence). This CDR3 contains 17 residues. Clones were read by immunoSEQ multiplex PCR, and TCRdb kept only the in-frame ones, dropping some. The table lists thousands of clones, about 70% of them singletons, with roughly half in the top ten. The sample here was CD8+ T cells sorted from PBMCs, taken more than 950 days after allogeneic stem cell transplant with posttransplant cyclophosphamide. This sequence joins TRBV15 and TRBJ2-7; 11 positions match TRBD2. The TCR was taken from a female patient aged 40 to 50 who received an allogeneic stem cell transplant from a related donor, was CMV-positive, and had no GVHD. The graft donor may be the source of some T cells. CDR3 residues: CATSRPASGGPFYEQYF. DNA of the CDR3: TGTGCCACCAGCAGACCCGCTAGCGGGGGGCCATTCTACGAGCAGTACTTC. The full variable domain, rest sourced from reference TRBV15 and TRBJ2-7, is DAMVIQNPRYQVTQFGKPVTLSCSQTLNHNVMYWYQQKSSQAPKLLFHYYDKDFNNEADTPDNFQSRRPNTSFCFLDIRSPGLGDTAMYLCATSRPASGGPFYEQYFGPGTRLTVT.